This is a list of T cell receptor beta chains from one sample in a study of blood T cell repertoires in COVID-19. Produced via immunoSEQ multiplex PCR; TCRdb's table is partial and in-frame only. Among about 160,000 clones listed, roughly 90% were seen once. The sequencing input was peripheral blood. The receptors derive from a woman aged 55-70 years who had recovered from COVID-19. CDR3s include the opening cysteine and the closing phenylalanine or tryptophan. Fields, in order: clone size, D gene, J gene, V gene, CDR3 DNA, CDR3 protein. D genes are given only for firm matches. Size is omitted from some rows. Given values are once, few, many or a class for expanded clones.

NA	NA	TRBJ2-1	TRBV5-1	TGCGCCAGCAGCTCATCCGGGGGGCGCTCCTACAATGAGCAGTTCTTC	CASSSSGGRSYNEQFF
NA	TRBD1	TRBJ1-4	TRBV7-9	TGTGCCAGCAGCCCGACAGGGGGCTGGACTAATGAAAAACTGTTTTTT	CASSPTGGWTNEKLFF
NA	NA	TRBJ1-2	TRBV5-4	TGTGCCAGCAGCACCGGGAGGGGGGGAGGCTATGGCTACACCTTC	CASSTGRGGGYGYTF
NA	TRBD1	TRBJ1-1	TRBV5-1	TGCGCCAGCAGCACCAACCCTCGGACAGGGGCCACTGAAGCTTTCTTT	CASSTNPRTGATEAFF
once	NA	TRBJ1-5	TRBV15	TGTGCCACCAGCCAGCGGACTAATCAGCCCCAGCATTTT	CATSQRTNQPQHF
NA	TRBD1	TRBJ1-1	TRBV5-1	TGCGCCAGCAGCTTAGACAGGGCCACTGAAGCTTTCTTT	CASSLDRATEAFF
NA	TRBD1	TRBJ2-2	TRBV28	TGTGCCAGCAGTTTCATTACAGGGGGCTTCGCGAACACCGGGGAGCTGTTTTTT	CASSFITGGFANTGELFF
NA	NA	TRBJ2-3	TRBV6-1	TGTGCCAGCAGTGAAGGGACAGTCACAGATACGCAGTATTTT	CASSEGTVTDTQYF
NA	TRBD2	TRBJ2-7	TRBV11-2	TGTGCCAGCAGCTTAGTCAGCGGGGGGGCCATATTCGAGCAGTACTTC	CASSLVSGGAIFEQYF
once	NA	TRBJ1-1	TRBV28	TGTGCCAGCAGTTTCTCAGGGGTTGGCACTGAAGCTTTCTTT	CASSFSGVGTEAFF
NA	NA	TRBJ1-3	TRBV9	TGTGCCAGCAGCCCATGGGGGCGGTCCTCTGGAAACACCATATATTTT	CASSPWGRSSGNTIYF
NA	TRBD1	TRBJ2-3	TRBV7-9	TGTGCCAGCAGCAGCCGGGACAGGGCTTTTTGGGGAACAGATACGCAGTATTTT	CASSSRDRAFWGTDTQYF
NA	NA	TRBJ1-3	TRBV3-1/TRBV3-2	TGTGCCAGCACGGGGGACTCTGGAAACACCATATATTTT	CASTGDSGNTIYF
NA	TRBD2	TRBJ2-3	TRBV5-1	TGCGCCAGCAGCAAACGACTAGCGGAGAGCACAGATACGCAGTATTTT	CASSKRLAESTDTQYF
NA	TRBD2	TRBJ2-5	TRBV3-1/TRBV3-2	TGTGCCAGCAGCCCCCGACTAGCGGGGTGGGAGACCCAGTACTTC	CASSPRLAGWETQYF
NA	NA	TRBJ2-5	TRBV5-1	TGCGCCAGCAGATTGGAAGGGGGAGAGACCCAGTACTTC	CASRLEGGETQYF
NA	TRBD1	TRBJ2-7	TRBV3-1/TRBV3-2	TGTGCCAGCAGAAGACAGGGGAACTACGAGCAGTACTTC	CASRRQGNYEQYF
once	NA	TRBJ1-4	TRBV11-2	TGTGCCAGCAGCTTGGGCTTCGGTGAAAAACTGTTTTTT	CASSLGFGEKLFF
NA	NA	TRBJ2-3	TRBV7-9	TGTGCCAGCAGCTTAGCCTCGACCCTGGACTCAGATACGCAGTATTTT	CASSLASTLDSDTQYF
NA	NA	TRBJ2-1	TRBV19	TGTGCCAGTAGTATTAACATTCAGGGGAATGAGCAGTTCTTC	CASSINIQGNEQFF
NA	TRBD2	TRBJ2-7	TRBV11-2	TGTGCCAGCAGCTTCCGGGGGGGCCAGGGCTACGAGCAGTACTTC	CASSFRGGQGYEQYF
NA	NA	TRBJ2-1	TRBV6-5	TGTGCCAGCTACAGGGTTGGCAATGAGCAGTTCTTC	CASYRVGNEQFF
NA	TRBD1	TRBJ1-1	TRBV2	TGTGCCAGCAGGAGGGACAGCTCTGAAGCTTTCTTT	CASRRDSSEAFF
once	TRBD2	TRBJ2-7	TRBV11-2	TGTGCCAGCAGCTTAGATCGGACTAGCGGGGCACCGAGAGAGCAGTACTTC	CASSLDRTSGAPREQYF
NA	TRBD1	TRBJ1-5	TRBV4-3	TGCGCCAGCAGCCAAGGGGACAGCGAGTACAATCAGCCCCAGCATTTT	CASSQGDSEYNQPQHF
NA	TRBD1	TRBJ1-2	TRBV3-1/TRBV3-2	TGTGCCAGCAGCCATCGTACAGGGGGCATCGATGGCTACACCTTC	CASSHRTGGIDGYTF
NA	NA	TRBJ2-1	TRBV28	TGTGCCAGCAGTTTGAAGGAGCGGACCTACAATGAGCAGTTCTTC	CASSLKERTYNEQFF
NA	NA	TRBJ1-2	TRBV3-1/TRBV3-2	TGTGCCAGCAGCCCCTCCCCAGACTTTAACTATGGCTACACCTTC	CASSPSPDFNYGYTF
few	NA	TRBJ1-1	TRBV6-5	TGTGCCAGCAGTCCAACACGGGGCACTGAAGCTTTCTTT	CASSPTRGTEAFF
few	NA	TRBJ1-5	TRBV7-9	TGTGCCAGCAGTTCCCAGGGTGATCAGCCCCAGCATTTT	CASSSQGDQPQHF
NA	NA	TRBJ2-3	TRBV5-1	TGCGCCAGCAGCCTGATTTCAGGGCGAAGCACAGATACGCAGTATTTT	CASSLISGRSTDTQYF
NA	NA	TRBJ1-6	TRBV5-1	TGCGCCAGCAGCATATCGGGAGGGGATGGCCATTCACCCCTCCACTTT	CASSISGGDGHSPLHF
NA	NA	TRBJ2-1	TRBV24-1	TGTGCCACCAGTGATTTATATCTACGAGACAGCGCCAATGAGCAGTTCTTC	CATSDLYLRDSANEQFF
NA	NA	TRBJ1-2	TRBV28	TGTGCCAGCAGCCCTGGGGGCCCAAACGAGGGCTACACCTTC	CASSPGGPNEGYTF
NA	NA	TRBJ2-1	TRBV7-3	TGTGCCAGCAGCTTACTGGGGGGGCGCTTAACTGAGCAGTTCTTC	CASSLLGGRLTEQFF
once	NA	TRBJ1-1	TRBV5-1	TGCGCCAGCAGGCTCGCGGCAGACAACACTGAAGCTTTCTTT	CASRLAADNTEAFF
NA	NA	TRBJ1-5	TRBV3-1/TRBV3-2	TGTGCCAGCAGCCAAGGACAGGAGGTATATAGCAATCAGCCCCAGCATTTT	CASSQGQEVYSNQPQHF
NA	NA	TRBJ1-1	TRBV5-1	TGCGCCAGCAGTGTAAATACAGGCGGCACTGAAGCTTTCTTT	CASSVNTGGTEAFF
NA	TRBD1	TRBJ1-5	TRBV4-1	TGCGCCAGCAGCCAGGGTAACAGGGGGCGAAGCAATCAGCCCCAGCATTTT	CASSQGNRGRSNQPQHF
NA	TRBD2	TRBJ2-3	TRBV4-1	TGCGCCAGCAGCCATGCGGCCGGACTAGCGGGGGTGTTCACAGATACGCAGTATTTT	CASSHAAGLAGVFTDTQYF
NA	NA	TRBJ2-4	TRBV27	TGTGCCAGCAGTTCCAGATCAGGGGGGAACATTCAGTACTTC	CASSSRSGGNIQYF
few	TRBD1	TRBJ1-2	TRBV6-5	TGTGCCAGCAGCGCGGACAGGGGAGGCTACACCTTC	CASSADRGGYTF
NA	TRBD2	TRBJ2-1	TRBV11-2	TGTGCCAGCAGCTTAGATCCGGGGGGTCCGAATGAGCAGTTCTTC	CASSLDPGGPNEQFF
once	NA	TRBJ2-7	TRBV15	TGTGCCACCAGCAAAGGCAGGGCGGACGTATCCTACGAGCAGTACTTC	CATSKGRADVSYEQYF
NA	NA	TRBJ2-5	TRBV5-1	TGCGCCAGCAGCTTGACTGGAGAGACCCAGTACTTC	CASSLTGETQYF
NA	NA	TRBJ1-1	TRBV7-9	TGTGCCAGCAGCTTAGACGGATGGGCTTCGATTTTGTCTGAAGCTTTCTTT	CASSLDGWASILSEAFF
NA	NA	TRBJ1-5	TRBV19	TGTGCCAGTACCGGGGTGGAGGGTCATCAGCCCCAGCATTTT	CASTGVEGHQPQHF
NA	TRBD1	TRBJ2-1	TRBV7-8	TGTGCCAGCAGCCCCTCGGACAGGGGCAAGGGTGAGCAGTTCTTC	CASSPSDRGKGEQFF
NA	NA	TRBJ1-1	TRBV18	TGTGCCAGCTCACCCCAAAGCCCAGGACAGCTAAACACTGAAGCCTTCTTT	CASSPQSPGQLNTEAFF
NA	NA	TRBJ2-7	TRBV6-1	TGTGCCAGCAGTGAACCCTCCAGGGGCCACGAGCAGTACTTC	CASSEPSRGHEQYF
NA	TRBD1	TRBJ2-2	TRBV5-1	TGCGCCAGCAGCGGGACGGCAGGGGGCGCGAACACCGGGGAGCTGTTTTTT	CASSGTAGGANTGELFF
NA	NA	TRBJ2-3	TRBV2	TGTGCCACAAGGGGTTTTAGGACAGATACGCAGTATTTT	CATRGFRTDTQYF
NA	NA	TRBJ2-1	TRBV30	TGTGCCTGGGGCCTTCAGACAAATGAGCAGTTCTTC	CAWGLQTNEQFF
NA	NA	TRBJ2-7	TRBV11-3	TGTGCCAGCAGCTTAGAGGTCAGGGGCGAGCAGTACTTC	CASSLEVRGEQYF
NA	TRBD2	TRBJ2-7	TRBV19	TGTGCCACCTCGACTAGCGGGGGCTACGAGCAGTACTTC	CATSTSGGYEQYF
NA	TRBD1	TRBJ2-7	TRBV19	TGTGCCAGTAGTCGTCAACCGGGACAGACCTACGAGCAGTACTTC	CASSRQPGQTYEQYF
NA	TRBD1	TRBJ2-2	TRBV19	TGTGCCAGTAGAAAAGACAGGGGCGAGTCCGGGGAGCTGTTTTTT	CASRKDRGESGELFF
many	NA	TRBJ1-1	TRBV4-2	TGTGCCAGCAGCCAAGAGAGTCGGGGAACTGAAGCTTTCTTT	CASSQESRGTEAFF